These 18 T cell receptor beta chains came from one sample sequenced in a study of cytomegalovirus exposure and HLA in healthy donors. PCR amplification relied on 60 Vbeta primers (plus 13 Jbeta primers). Profiled with immunoSEQ multiplex PCR; TCRdb holds only in-frame clones, not every one. The sample contains 90,000 to 120,000 clones, around 69% of which appear only once. The sequenced sample was PBMCs. These receptors originate from a man aged 18 to 29 in good health and CMV-seronegative.

A remark on this clone: Other DNA sequences in the sample encode the same CDR3. This rearrangement joins TRBV11-3 to TRBJ1-1, with D uncertain. From germline, CDR1 is SGHNT and CDR2 YENEEA. V was cut by 1 base and J by 1 base, with 4 bases left in between. This CDR3 contains 13 residues. The CDR3 protein is CASSLGGNTEAFF. Written as DNA, the CDR3 is TGTGCCAGCAGCTTAGGCGGGAACACTGAAGCTTTCTTT.

This rearrangement joins TRBV20-1 to TRBJ2-3; 7 positions agree with TRBD2. Trimming removed 4 bases from V and 6 bases from J; junction bases left unmatched: 1. The CDR3 contains 11 residues. CDR1 and CDR2 (germline): DFQATT, SNEGSKA (reference sequence). The DNA for the CDR3 is TGCAGTGCTACCGGGGGGGATACGCAGTATTTT. Protein product: CSATGGDTQYF.

The chain uses TRBV10-2 and TRBJ2-7, with D perhaps matching TRBD1 (5 bases). Germline V CDR1 and CDR2: WSHSY, SAAADI. V lost 7 bases and J lost 0, with 13 bases in between. The CDR3 loop spans 14 amino acids. The chain's CDR3 is CASIEARVSYEQYF. CDR3 sequence (DNA): TGCGCCAGCATAGAAGCCAGGGTCTCCTACGAGCAGTACTTC.

The genes are TRBV11-3 and TRBJ2-1, with D perhaps TRBD1 (7 bases). Germline V gene lookup returns CDR1 SGHNT and CDR2 YENEEA. The V end lost 1 base, the J end lost 7 bases, and 17 bases lay between the germline ends. The length of the CDR3 is 16 residues. DNA of the CDR3: TGTGCCAGCAGCTTAGGAGGCCCAGGGGGAGGAAATGAGCAGTTCTTC. Translated, it gives CASSLGGPGGGNEQFF.

J is TRBJ1-6 and V is TRBV7-8; 8 nucleotides agree with TRBD1. This CDR3 is built from 13 residues. The germline CDR1 and CDR2 sequences are SGHVS and FQNEAQ. The junction had 5 bases not matched to a gene; V was cut back by 8 bases and J by 8 bases. DNA of the CDR3: TGTGCCAGCGCCAGGGGGCCCGATTCACCCCTCCACTTT. The encoded protein is CASARGPDSPLHF.

Note on this clone: Because the CDR3's place on the DNA is in doubt, the DNA is left out and the CDR3 is given as listed by TCRdb. The chain is built from TRBV10-3 and TRBJ1-5; TRBD1, the table's D call, lacks a check against the DNA. Including both end residues, the CDR3 is 17 amino acids long. Germline V CDR1 and CDR2: ENHRY, SYGVKD. CDR3: CAISSSGQGAGVQPQHF.

This sequence joins TRBV13 and TRBJ1-3; D not certain. The germline V and J ends were trimmed by 4 bases and 0 bases, with 4 bases remaining between them. This CDR3 has 13 amino acids. Germline V gene lookup returns CDR1 PRHDT and CDR2 FYEKMQ (reference sequence). CDR3 nucleotide sequence: TGTGCCAGCAGCTCCGGCTCTGGAAACACCATATATTTT. This sequence encodes CASSSGSGNTIYF.

The chain is built from TRBV15 and TRBJ1-4, with 10 bases fitting TRBD1. Trimming cost V 1 base and J 6 bases; bases outside gene matches: 2. The CDR3 runs to 15 residues. Germline V gene sequence: CDR1 LNHNV, CDR2 YYDKDF (reference sequence). The CDR3 loop is CATSRAGTGDEKLFF. The CDR3 bases are TGTGCCACCAGCAGAGCCGGGACAGGGGATGAAAAACTGTTTTTT.

This chain joins TRBV6-6 and TRBJ1-2, with 9 positions matching TRBD1. Germline CDR1 reads MNHNY; CDR2 reads SVGAGI (reference sequence). Trimming removed 10 bases from V and 4 bases from J; junction bases left unmatched: 13. The CDR3 consists of 15 residues. The CDR3 loop reads CATTHGTGTTYGYTF. In DNA, the CDR3 is TGTGCCACTACGCACGGGACAGGGACCACCTATGGCTACACCTTC.

The chain carries TRBV7-3 and TRBJ2-5; 13 bases agree with TRBD2. The CDR3 is 17 residues long. Trimming took 5 bases from V and 4 from J; bases not matched to a gene: 10. The V gene's germline CDR1 is SGHTA and CDR2 FQGTGA. The CDR3 DNA reads as TGTGCCAGCAGCCCTTACCCGGGACTAGCGGGGATAGAGACCCAGTACTTC. It translates to CASSPYPGLAGIETQYF.

The chain employs TRBV28 and TRBJ2-3, with D perhaps TRBD1 (5 bases). V shed 2 bases and J shed 6 bases, with 12 bases lying between them. Germline V gives CDR1 MDHEN, CDR2 SYDVKM. CDR3 size: 14 residues. CDR3 DNA sequence: TGTGCCAGCAGTTTAAGGGGTAAGAGGGATACGCAGTATTTT. It specifies CASSLRGKRDTQYF.

Here the CDR3 DNA reads TGTGCCAGCAGCTCGACAGGGATTCGAGCTTTCTTT. The encoded protein is CASSSTGIRAFF. This chain connects TRBV28 to TRBJ1-1, with 7 positions matching TRBD1. The CDR3 length is 12 residues. Germline V CDR1 and CDR2: MDHEN, SYDVKM. The ends lost 6 bases at V and 10 bases at J; junction bases unmatched: 8.

This clone came up a few times. V gene TRBV6-1 combines with J gene TRBJ2-2; D perhaps matches TRBD1 (6 bases). Trimming took off 5 bases at V and 5 bases at J, with 12 bases between the two ends. Germline loops: CDR1 MNHNS, CDR2 SASEGT. The CDR3 consists of 14 residues. The CDR3 region is CASSTTQGTGELFF. CDR3 DNA sequence: TGTGCCAGCAGTACCACCCAGGGGACCGGGGAGCTGTTTTTT.

CDR3 sequence reads: CASSDSGGPVETQYF. The CDR3 DNA is TGCGCCAGCAGTGATAGCGGGGGCCCCGTGGAGACCCAGTACTTC. V usage is TRBV10-1 and J usage is TRBJ2-5; 9 bases match TRBD2. Trimming cost V 3 bases and J 5 bases; bases outside gene matches: 7. CDR1 WNHNN and CDR2 SYGVQD come from the germline V gene (reference sequence). The CDR3 extends over 15 amino acids.

The chain employs TRBV5-5 and TRBJ2-7; tentatively, D is TRBD2 (6 bases). The CDR3 runs to 13 residues. Trimming left V 0 bases short and J 7 bases short, with 11 bases between. Germline V CDR1 and CDR2: SGHKS, YYEKEE (reference sequence). DNA for the CDR3: TGTGCCAGCAGCTTGGTTTTTGCGGGGGAGCAGTACTTC. Translation: CASSLVFAGEQYF.

V and J are TRBV11-2 and TRBJ1-4; 7 bases are a match to TRBD1. This CDR3 has 14 amino acids. J gave up 8 bases and V 5 bases, and 8 bases lay outside the gene matches. Looked up from germline, CDR1 is SGHAT and CDR2 is FQNNGV. The CDR3 spells CASSPQGLGEKLFF. CDR3 bases: TGTGCCAGCAGCCCACAGGGGCTGGGCGAAAAACTGTTTTTT.

The genes are TRBV5-8 and TRBJ2-7; perhaps TRBD1 as D (6 bases). The CDR3 loop spans 14 amino acids. Looked up from germline, CDR1 is SGHTS and CDR2 is YDEGEE. Trimming left V 0 bases short and J 11 bases short, with 18 bases between. The CDR3 spells CASSLVSGDGREYF. The CDR3 coding sequence is TGTGCCAGCAGCTTGGTGTCAGGGGATGGGCGGGAGTACTTC.

V usage is TRBV11-3 and J usage is TRBJ1-6; D is perhaps TRBD1 (6 bases). Per the germline V gene, CDR1 is SGHNT and CDR2 is YENEEA. The CDR3 consists of 14 residues. V lost 5 bases and J 5 bases, leaving 10 bases between the germline ends. CDR3 sequence reads: CASSQGGDNSPLHF. CDR3 sequence (DNA): TGTGCCAGCAGCCAAGGGGGAGATAATTCACCCCTCCACTTT.